The 22 T cell receptor beta chains presented below share a single source sample, sequenced in a study of identical twins. Each CDR3 protein gets one entry after TCRdb re-called the 5' RACE reads with MiXCR. The data hold about 530,000 distinct CDR3 sequences, with under 25% observed a single time. The data also belong to a second study, concerning yellow fever vaccine responses in identical twins.

Specimen: CD4+ T cells sorted from blood. These receptors originate from a woman under 30 in good health.

The V gene is TRBV4-2, the J gene TRBJ1-1, with 7 positions matching TRBD1. V was clipped by 1 base and J by 2 bases; unmatched bases: 4. The V gene's germline CDR1 is LGHNA and CDR2 YNFKEQ. The CDR3 is 15 amino acids. The chain's CDR3 is CASSQVGTENTEAFF. The CDR3 DNA is TGTGCCAGCAGCCAAGTCGGGACAGAAAACACTGAAGCTTTCTTT.

This clonotype was counted only a few times. CDR3 nucleotides: TGTGCCAGTAGTATAAATGGGGCGGGAGCCCCGGCGCAGTTCTTC. Translating it yields CASSINGAGAPAQFF. The V call is TRBV19, the J call TRBJ2-1, with 7 bases identical to TRBD2. In germline, CDR1 is LNHDA, CDR2 SQIVND (reference sequence). V lost 2 bases and J lost 12; bases outside the gene matches: 13. CDR3 length: 15 residues.

The V call is TRBV11-2, the J call TRBJ2-7; 11 nucleotides match TRBD1. V was pared by 5 bases and J by 7 bases, with 25 bases of the junction left unmatched. The CDR3 length is 20 residues. Germline V gene data show CDR1 as SGHAT and CDR2 as FQNNGV. CDR3 loop: CASSLGQGEVQVARTREQYF. DNA of the CDR3: TGTGCCAGCAGCCTGGGACAGGGGGAGGTCCAGGTTGCGCGAACTAGGGAGCAGTACTTC.

This clonotype was recorded a few times. The J gene is TRBJ2-4, the V gene TRBV2, with D perhaps given as TRBD1 or TRBD2 (6 bases each). With 3 bases removed from V and 0 bases from J, the gap between germline ends came to 9 bases. The CDR3 contains 15 residues. Germline V gene lookup returns CDR1 SNHLY and CDR2 FYNNEI. The CDR3 sequence: CASSEGGVAKNIQYF. DNA for the CDR3: TGTGCCAGCAGTGAGGGGGGCGTAGCCAAAAACATTCAGTACTTC.

The rearrangement links TRBV6-1 to TRBJ1-6; tentatively, D is TRBD1 (5 bases). The CDR3 totals 13 residues. The V and J ends lost 6 bases and 10 bases respectively, with 13 bases between them. The germline gives CDR1 MNHNS, CDR2 SASEGT. The CDR3 region is CASRSGERSPLHF. As DNA, the CDR3 is TGTGCCAGCAGATCGGGGGAACGGTCACCCCTCCACTTT.

This clonotype was observed a few times. The V gene is TRBV6-1, the J gene TRBJ1-2; tentatively, D is TRBD1 (5 bases). The CDR3 is made up of 12 amino acids. V was pared by 10 bases and J by 4 bases, with 13 bases between. Germline loops: CDR1 MNHNS, CDR2 SASEGT. CDR3 region: CANRLGPYGYTF. CDR3 sequence (DNA): TGTGCCAACCGGCTGGGGCCCTATGGCTACACCTTC.

Ten or more counts support this clonotype. The chain joins TRBV5-5 to TRBJ1-5; D is unclear. The CDR3 loop spans 15 amino acids. Germline V lookup: CDR1 SGHKS, CDR2 YYEKEE (reference sequence). Trimming left V 1 base short and J 3 bases short, with 11 bases between. CDR3 coding DNA: TGTGCCAGCAGCTTGTACGAACAGTACAATCAGCCCCAGCATTTT. Translated: CASSLYEQYNQPQHF.

This clonotype appeared many times. This chain links TRBV5-6 with TRBJ2-5, with 10 bases identical to TRBD2. Trimming took 4 bases from V and 5 from J; bases not matched to a gene: 11. The length of the CDR3 is 16 residues. Per germline, CDR1 SGHDT and CDR2 YYEEEE. The chain's CDR3 is CASSAVGLAVGETQYF. Here the CDR3 DNA reads TGTGCCAGCAGCGCCGTAGGACTAGCGGTGGGGGAGACCCAGTACTTC.

The rearrangement joins TRBV12-3 or TRBV12-4 to TRBJ2-3; 8 bases are a match to TRBD2. The CDR3 spans 17 residues. The V and J ends lost 4 bases and 2 bases, in that order; junction bases with no gene match: 11. The CDR3 DNA reads TGTGCCAGCAGTTCTTCCTCCCGGGGGGGGCCCACAGATACGCAGTATTTT. This codes for CASSSSSRGGPTDTQYF.

The V and J genes are TRBV28 and TRBJ2-4; TRBD1 might be the D (6 bases). The CDR3 runs to 16 residues. Germline CDR1 reads MDHEN; CDR2 reads SYDVKM. Trimming removed 6 bases from V and 3 bases from J, with 18 bases in between. The CDR3 is CASSLTGQNYKNIQYF. In DNA, the CDR3 is TGTGCCAGCAGCCTGACGGGACAAAACTACAAAAACATTCAGTACTTC.

The chain's CDR3 is CASSDVVGETQYF. The CDR3 DNA reads as TGTGCCAGCAGTGACGTCGTGGGAGAGACCCAGTACTTC. The gene calls are TRBV2 and TRBJ2-5; D gene unclear. This CDR3 is built from 13 residues. V gave up 3 bases and J gave up 4 bases, with 9 bases separating them. CDR1 and CDR2 from the germline V gene are SNHLY and FYNNEI.

This clonotype came up a few times. V usage is TRBV9 and J usage is TRBJ2-1, with D perhaps TRBD1 or TRBD2 (5 bases each). Germline CDR1 reads SGDLS; CDR2 reads YYNGEE. The CDR3 is 16 residues long. Between the trimmed V and J ends, which lost 1 base and 1 base, there was a span of 12 bases. This CDR3 is CASSVRIGASYNEQFF. The CDR3 nucleotides are TGTGCCAGCAGCGTAAGGATCGGGGCGTCCTACAATGAGCAGTTCTTC.

V and J are TRBV5-6 and TRBJ2-5, with 10 bases identical to TRBD2. CDR3 size: 14 residues. Trimming removed 4 bases from V and 5 bases from J; junction bases left unmatched: 5. The V gene's germline CDR1 is SGHDT and CDR2 YYEEEE. In DNA, the CDR3 is TGTGCCAGCAGCCACCTAGCGGGAGCGGAGACCCAGTACTTC. Translated: CASSHLAGAETQYF.

This clonotype was found a few times. The V and J genes are TRBV4-1 and TRBJ2-1; 11 nucleotides agree with TRBD2. The germline V gene encodes CDR1 MGHRA and CDR2 YSYEKL. This CDR3 has 16 residues. V was pared by 4 bases and J by 2 bases, with 4 bases of the junction left unmatched. CDR3 bases: TGCGCCAGCAGCCTAATTAGCGGGGGGGCCTACAATGAGCAGTTCTTC. It codes for CASSLISGGAYNEQFF.

The chain has TRBV20-1 and TRBJ2-1; tentatively, D is TRBD2 (6 bases). The V gene lost 5 bases and the J gene lost 3 bases, with 17 bases spanning the gap. This CDR3 comprises 15 residues. Per germline, CDR1 DFQATT and CDR2 SNEGSKA (reference sequence). CDR3 protein: CSAPDSRGIYNEQFF. The CDR3 DNA reads as TGCAGTGCTCCGGACTCGCGGGGTATCTACAATGAGCAGTTCTTC.

This clonotype has just one count. The chain recombines TRBV15 with TRBJ1-1; 7 bases align to TRBD1. In germline, CDR1 is LNHNV, CDR2 YYDKDF (reference sequence). CDR3 length: 16 amino acids. J gave up 0 bases and V 5 bases, and 9 bases lay outside the gene matches. The CDR3 loop is CATSGGQVLMNTEAFF. The CDR3 DNA sequence: TGTGCCACCAGCGGAGGACAGGTCCTTATGAACACTGAAGCTTTCTTT. Full variable domain (rest looked up from reference TRBV15 and TRBJ1-1): DAMVIQNPRYQVTQFGKPVTLSCSQTLNHNVMYWYQQKSSQAPKLLFHYYDKDFNNEADTPDNFQSRRPNTSFCFLDIRSPGLGDTAMYLCATSGGQVLMNTEAFFGQGTRLTVV.

This clonotype was picked up a small number of times. The V call is TRBV5-1, the J call TRBJ1-1; 7 bases fit TRBD1. The CDR3 is 14 amino acids. V trimming: 2 bases; J trimming: 4 bases; junction bases outside the gene matches: 5. CDR1 is SGHRS and CDR2 is YFSETQ in the germline V gene. The CDR3 region has the DNA TGCGCCAGCAGCTTCCAGGGGGGGGGCACTGAAGCTTTCTTT. Its translation is CASSFQGGGTEAFF.

This sequence joins TRBV11-2 and TRBJ2-1, with D unresolved. This CDR3 is built from 15 residues. The V end lost 1 base, the J end lost 5 bases, and 12 bases lay between the germline ends. CDR1 is SGHAT and CDR2 is FQNNGV in the germline V gene. As DNA, the CDR3 is TGTGCCAGCAGCTTAGGGATCAGTTATAACAATGAGCAGTTCTTC. Encoded protein: CASSLGISYNNEQFF.

V is TRBV28 and J is TRBJ1-2; tentative D call: TRBD1 (6 bases). Germline V gene sequence: CDR1 MDHEN, CDR2 SYDVKM. Trimming took off 7 bases at V and 4 bases at J, with 19 bases between the two ends. The CDR3 contains 15 residues. CDR3 nucleotide sequence: TGTGCCAGCACCGTCCCTCCCGGGACACCCTATGGCTACACCTTC. Translating it yields CASTVPPGTPYGYTF.

This clonotype has only a few counts. The J gene is TRBJ2-1, the V gene TRBV29-1; TRBD1 might be the D (5 bases). Germline V gene sequence: CDR1 SQVTM, CDR2 ANQGSEA. The CDR3 spans 13 residues. With 1 base removed from V and 6 bases from J, the gap between germline ends came to 10 bases. The CDR3 coding sequence is TGCAGCGTTGAAGGGCAGGGATCCAATGAGCAGTTCTTC. It translates to CSVEGQGSNEQFF.

This clonotype was counted a few times. The chain combines TRBV3-1 with TRBJ2-7; possibly TRBD1 or TRBD2 for D (6 bases each). This CDR3 is 13 amino acids long. Germline CDR1 LGHDT, CDR2 YNNKEL (reference sequence). V shed 1 base and J shed 6 bases, with 10 bases lying between them. Here the CDR3 reads CASSQAGAFEQYV. The CDR3 region has the DNA TGTGCCAGCAGCCAAGCGGGGGCGTTCGAGCAGTACGTC.

This chain uses TRBV6-5 with TRBJ2-3, with D unresolved. This CDR3 is 16 amino acids long. Germline V lookup: CDR1 MNHEY, CDR2 SVGAGI. V dropped 4 bases and J dropped 0 bases, with 14 bases sitting between them. The DNA of the CDR3 is TGTGCCAGCAGTTCCTATACCGGTACTAGCACAGATACGCAGTATTTT. This encodes CASSSYTGTSTDTQYF.